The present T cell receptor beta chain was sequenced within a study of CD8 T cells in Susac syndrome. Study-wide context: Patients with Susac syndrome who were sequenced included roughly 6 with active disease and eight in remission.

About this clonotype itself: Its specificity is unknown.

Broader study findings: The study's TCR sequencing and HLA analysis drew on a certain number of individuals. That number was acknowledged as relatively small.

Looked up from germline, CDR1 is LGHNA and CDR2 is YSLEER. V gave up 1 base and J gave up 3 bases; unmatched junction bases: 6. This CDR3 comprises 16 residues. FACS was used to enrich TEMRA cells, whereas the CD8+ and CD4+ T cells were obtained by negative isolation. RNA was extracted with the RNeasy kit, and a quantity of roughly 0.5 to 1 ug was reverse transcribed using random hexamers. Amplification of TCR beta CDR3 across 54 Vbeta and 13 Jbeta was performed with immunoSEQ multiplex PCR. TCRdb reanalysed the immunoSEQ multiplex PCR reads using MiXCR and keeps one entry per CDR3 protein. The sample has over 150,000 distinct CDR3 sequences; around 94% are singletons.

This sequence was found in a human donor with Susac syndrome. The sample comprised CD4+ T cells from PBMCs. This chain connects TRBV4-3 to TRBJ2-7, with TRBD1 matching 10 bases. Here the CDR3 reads CASSQAMTGGRYEQYF. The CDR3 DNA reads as TGCGCCAGCAGCCAAGCAATGACAGGGGGCCGCTACGAGCAGTACTTC.